This paragraph covers one T cell receptor (beta chain) sequence. The data originate from a study of blood T cell repertoires in COVID-19. The overall study: Sites across the United States, Italy and Spain contributed samples from acute and convalescent COVID-19.

The length of the CDR3 is 16 residues. The junction had 8 bases not matched to a gene; V was cut back by 4 bases and J by 4 bases. CDR1 and CDR2 (germline): MNHEY, SMNVEV (reference sequence). In the authors' methods: Cell counts per sample came from amplifying reference gene primers. Here immunoSEQ multiplex PCR was the method, and the copy in TCRdb shows in-frame clones only, minus some. D and trimming come from the DNA, and the V and J calls and clone size come from that table. The table records roughly 55,000 clones, around 80% of them present only once. The TCR originated in a human donor in a cohort sampled during active COVID-19. Input material: peripheral blood. The V gene is TRBV27, the J gene TRBJ2-5, with TRBD2 matching 11 bases. CDR3 nucleotide sequence: TGTGCCAGCAGTTCCCTGACTAGCGGGGAGGGAGAGACCCAGTACTTC. Encoded protein: CASSSLTSGEGETQYF.